Detailed here is one T cell receptor beta chain. Its antigen has not been determined. The input lacks base qualities; no much larger clone sits a single base away. The CDR3 spans 16 residues, from the cysteine through the phenylalanine. The only DNA kept is the CDR3, 48 bases in frame from the first base. CDR1 and CDR2 are read off the germline V gene as SGHTA and FQGTGA. Trimming removed 4 bases from V and 0 bases from J, leaving 13 bases between the germline ends. The sample is drawn from a study of T cell changes during pregnancy in multiple sclerosis (dated 2019 in TCRdb). Looking at the study overall: The study examined how the T cell repertoire changed over the course of pregnancy in women with multiple sclerosis.

The library was generated by the immunoSEQ multiplex PCR assay. The table was pulled from immuneACCESS by TCRdb, which kept in-frame rearrangements only. Such tables lose some clones; where checked, under half of the loss comes from unresolved V genes, and the rest has no known cause. The sample table contains approximately 50,000 clones; only one count was recorded for around nine tenths of them. The ten biggest clones cover 0.39% of the sample. The receptor chain draws on TRBV7-3 and TRBJ2-1; the D region possibly corresponds to TRBD2 (6 bases align). The sequence derives from a female donor with multiple sclerosis, enrolled in a pregnancy study. Source: CD4+ T cells from peripheral blood mononuclear cells, taken after pregnancy. The nucleotide sequence reads as follows: TGTGCCAGCAGCTCCGCCGGGACTCACTCCTACAATGAGCAGTTCTTC. The resulting protein is CASSSAGTHSYNEQFF.